Below, one T cell receptor (beta chain) is given with its context. These data belong to a study of blood T cell repertoires in COVID-19. This table comes from immunoSEQ multiplex PCR, and its TCRdb copy is limited to in-frame clones, with some not included. The sample holds around 65,000 clones, roughly three quarters seen once. The V end was cut by 5 bases, the J end by 12 bases, with 16 bases between. The CDR3 loop spans 13 amino acids. The clonotype comes from a woman at least 80 years old with active or convalescent COVID-19. The chain combines TRBV12-3 or TRBV12-4 with TRBJ1-4; tentative D call: TRBD1 (5 bases). Sequences were obtained from peripheral blood. The CDR3 sequence is CASSALLTAELFF. DNA for the CDR3: TGTGCCAGCAGTGCCCTGCTGACAGCAGAACTGTTTTTT.